This T cell receptor (beta chain) was observed in a study of blood T cell repertoires in COVID-19. Study-wide context: The study drew acute and convalescent COVID-19 samples from the United States, Italy and Spain. T cells, B-cell-depleted T cells, or PBMCs supplied cDNA or gDNA.

The junction had 3 bases not matched to a gene; V was cut back by 4 bases and J by 0 bases. Germline lookup yields CDR1 SEHNR and CDR2 FQNEAQ (reference sequence). The CDR3 runs 16 residues. In the authors' methods: Amplified reference gene primers provided the basis for estimating nucleated cell counts. Profiled with immunoSEQ multiplex PCR; TCRdb holds only in-frame clones, not every one. Clonal size and the V and J genes are those of that table, whereas D and trimming came from the DNA. The sample comprises about 220,000 clones, 80% to 85% of which are singletons, and around 3% rests with the top ten.

The TCR comes from a woman aged 25 to 39 who had recovered from COVID-19. The rearrangement links TRBV7-9 to TRBJ2-1; 10 bases match TRBD2. The sample comprised peripheral blood. DNA for the CDR3: TGTGCCAGCAGCTCACTAGCGGGACGCTCCTACAATGAGCAGTTCTTC. It translates to CASSSLAGRSYNEQFF.